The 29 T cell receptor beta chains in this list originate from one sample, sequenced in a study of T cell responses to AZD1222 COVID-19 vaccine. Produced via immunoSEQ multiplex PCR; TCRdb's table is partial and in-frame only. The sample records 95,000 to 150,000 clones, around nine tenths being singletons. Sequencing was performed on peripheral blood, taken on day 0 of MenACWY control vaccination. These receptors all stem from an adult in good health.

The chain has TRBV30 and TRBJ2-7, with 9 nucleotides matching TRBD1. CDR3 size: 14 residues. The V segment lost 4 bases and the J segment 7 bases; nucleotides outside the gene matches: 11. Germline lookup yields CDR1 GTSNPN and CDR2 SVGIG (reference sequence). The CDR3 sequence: CAWTRRTGEGEQYF. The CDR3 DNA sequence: TGTGCCTGGACCAGACGGACAGGGGAAGGGGAGCAGTACTTC.

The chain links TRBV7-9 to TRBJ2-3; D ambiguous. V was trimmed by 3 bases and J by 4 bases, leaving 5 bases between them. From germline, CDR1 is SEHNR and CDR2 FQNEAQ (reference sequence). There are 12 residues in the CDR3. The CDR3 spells CASSFPSDTQYF. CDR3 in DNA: TGTGCCAGCAGCTTCCCATCAGATACGCAGTATTTT.

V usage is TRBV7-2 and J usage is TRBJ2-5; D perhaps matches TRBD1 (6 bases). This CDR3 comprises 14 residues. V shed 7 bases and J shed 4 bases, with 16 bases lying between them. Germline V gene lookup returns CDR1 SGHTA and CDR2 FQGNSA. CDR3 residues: CASTRVGRGETQYF. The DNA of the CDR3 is TGTGCCAGCACCCGGGTTGGCAGGGGAGAGACCCAGTACTTC.

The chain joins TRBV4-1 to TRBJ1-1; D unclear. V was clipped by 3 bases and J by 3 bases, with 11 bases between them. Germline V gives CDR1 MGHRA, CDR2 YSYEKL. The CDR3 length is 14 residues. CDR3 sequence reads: CASSHRTGDTEAFF. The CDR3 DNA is TGCGCCAGCAGCCACCGGACGGGCGACACTGAAGCTTTCTTT.

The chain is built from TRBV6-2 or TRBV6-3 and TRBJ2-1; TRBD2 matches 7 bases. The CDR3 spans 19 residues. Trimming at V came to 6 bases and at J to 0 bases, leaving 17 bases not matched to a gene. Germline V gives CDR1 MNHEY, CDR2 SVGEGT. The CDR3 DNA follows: TGTGCCAGCAGACCTTGGGGGGGGAGGGAGACGAGCTCCTACAATGAGCAGTTCTTC. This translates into CASRPWGGRETSSYNEQFF.

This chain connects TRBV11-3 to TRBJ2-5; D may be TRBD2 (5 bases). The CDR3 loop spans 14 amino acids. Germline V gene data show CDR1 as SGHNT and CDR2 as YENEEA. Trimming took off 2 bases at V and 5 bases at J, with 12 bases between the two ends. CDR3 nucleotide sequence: TGTGCCAGCAGCTTATTTGCTAGCAGGGAGACCCAGTACTTC. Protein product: CASSLFASRETQYF. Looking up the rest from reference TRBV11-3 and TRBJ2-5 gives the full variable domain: EAGVVQSPRYKIIEKKQPVAFWCNPISGHNTLYWYLQNLGQGPELLIRYENEEAVDDSQLPKDRFSAERLKGVDSTLKIQPAELGDSAVYLCASSLFASRETQYFGPGTRLLVL.

The CDR3 is CASSQRRTSGSWGQYF. CDR3 bases: TGTGCCAGCAGCCAGCGTCGGACTAGCGGGAGTTGGGGGCAGTACTTC. The V gene is TRBV4-2, the J gene TRBJ2-7, with 13 bases matching TRBD2. Trimming removed 3 bases from V and 9 bases from J; junction bases left unmatched: 11. Germline-derived CDR1 and CDR2 are LGHNA and YNFKEQ. The CDR3 length is 16 residues.

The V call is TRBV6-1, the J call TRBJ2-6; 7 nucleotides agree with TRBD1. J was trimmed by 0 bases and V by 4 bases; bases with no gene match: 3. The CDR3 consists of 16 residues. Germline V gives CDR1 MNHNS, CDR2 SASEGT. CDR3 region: CASSGTGDSGANVLTF. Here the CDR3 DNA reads TGTGCCAGCAGTGGTACAGGGGACTCTGGGGCCAACGTCCTGACTTTC.

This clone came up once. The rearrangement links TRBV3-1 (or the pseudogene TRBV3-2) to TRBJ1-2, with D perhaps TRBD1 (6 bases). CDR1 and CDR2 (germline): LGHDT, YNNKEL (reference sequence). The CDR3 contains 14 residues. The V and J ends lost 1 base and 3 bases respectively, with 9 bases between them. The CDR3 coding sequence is TGTGCCAGCAGCCAAGGGGGGCAGGACTATGGCTACACCTTC. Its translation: CASSQGGQDYGYTF.

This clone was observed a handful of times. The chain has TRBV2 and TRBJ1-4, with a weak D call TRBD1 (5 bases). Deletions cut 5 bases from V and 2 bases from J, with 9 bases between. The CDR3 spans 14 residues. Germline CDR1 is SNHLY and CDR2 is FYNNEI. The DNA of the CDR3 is TGTGCCAGCAGTCTGGGGCATACTAATGAAAAACTGTTTTTT. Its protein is CASSLGHTNEKLFF.

DNA for the CDR3: TGTGCCAGCAGCTTAATCGGGACTTTCATGAACACTGAAGCTTTCTTT. This gives the protein CASSLIGTFMNTEAFF. The chain carries TRBV7-9 and TRBJ1-1; D is perhaps TRBD1 (5 bases). CDR3 length: 16 amino acids. V shed 2 bases and J shed 0 bases, with 13 bases lying between them. CDR1 is SEHNR and CDR2 is FQNEAQ in the germline V gene (reference sequence).

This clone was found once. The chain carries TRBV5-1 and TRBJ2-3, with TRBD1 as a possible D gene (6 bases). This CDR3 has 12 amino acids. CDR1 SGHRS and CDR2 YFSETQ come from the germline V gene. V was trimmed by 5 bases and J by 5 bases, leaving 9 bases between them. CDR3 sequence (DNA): TGCGCCAGCAGTCAGGGGTTAGATACGCAGTATTTT. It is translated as CASSQGLDTQYF.

CDR3 region: CASSYRRGRNYGYTF. In nucleotides, the CDR3 is TGTGCCAGCAGTTACCGCAGGGGGCGCAACTATGGCTACACCTTC. This chain uses TRBV6-2 or TRBV6-3 with TRBJ1-2; 8 nucleotides line up with TRBD1. With V trimmed by 2 bases and J by 2 bases, 4 bases remained unmatched. Germline lookup yields CDR1 MNHEY and CDR2 SVGEGT. The CDR3 runs to 15 residues.

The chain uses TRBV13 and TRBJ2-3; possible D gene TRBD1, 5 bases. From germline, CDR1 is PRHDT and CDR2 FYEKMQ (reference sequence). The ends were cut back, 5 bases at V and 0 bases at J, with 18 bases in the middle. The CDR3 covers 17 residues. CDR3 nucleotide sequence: TGTGCCAGCAGCCCCGTAGGCAGGGTGGCGAGCACAGATACGCAGTATTTT. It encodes CASSPVGRVASTDTQYF.

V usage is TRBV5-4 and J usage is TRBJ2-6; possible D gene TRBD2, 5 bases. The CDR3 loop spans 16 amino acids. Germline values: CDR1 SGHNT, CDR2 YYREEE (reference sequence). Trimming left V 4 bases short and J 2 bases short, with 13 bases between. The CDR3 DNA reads TGTGCCAGCAGCCTATACATAGCGACTGGGGCCAACGTCCTGACTTTC. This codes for CASSLYIATGANVLTF. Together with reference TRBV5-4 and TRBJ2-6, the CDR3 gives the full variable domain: ETGVTQSPTHLIKTRGQQVTLRCSSQSGHNTVSWYQQALGQGPQFIFQYYREEENGRGNFPPRFSGLQFPNYSSELNVNALELDDSALYLCASSLYIATGANVLTFGAGSRLTVL.

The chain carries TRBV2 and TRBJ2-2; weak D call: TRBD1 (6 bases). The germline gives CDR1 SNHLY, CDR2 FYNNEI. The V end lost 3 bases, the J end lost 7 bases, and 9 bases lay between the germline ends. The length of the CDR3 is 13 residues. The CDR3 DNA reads TGTGCCAGCAGTGACAGGGGCGTCGGGGAGCTGTTTTTT. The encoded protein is CASSDRGVGELFF. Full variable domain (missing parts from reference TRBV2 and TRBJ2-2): EPEVTQTPSHQVTQMGQEVILRCVPISNHLYFYWYRQILGQKVEFLVSFYNNEISEKSEIFDDQFSVERPDGSNFTLKIRSTKLEDSAMYFCASSDRGVGELFFGEGSRLTVL.

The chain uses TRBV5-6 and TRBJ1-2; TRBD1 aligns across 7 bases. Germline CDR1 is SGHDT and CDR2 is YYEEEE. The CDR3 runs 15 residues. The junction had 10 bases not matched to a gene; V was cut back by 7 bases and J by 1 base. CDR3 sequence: CASRRTGSINYGYTF. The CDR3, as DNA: TGTGCCAGCCGACGGACAGGCTCAATTAACTATGGCTACACCTTC.

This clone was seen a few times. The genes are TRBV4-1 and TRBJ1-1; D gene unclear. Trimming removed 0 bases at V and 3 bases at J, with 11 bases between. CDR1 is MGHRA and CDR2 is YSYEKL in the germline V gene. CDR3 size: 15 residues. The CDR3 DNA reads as TGCGCCAGCAGCCAAGATCTGGGAATGGACACTGAAGCTTTCTTT. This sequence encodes CASSQDLGMDTEAFF.

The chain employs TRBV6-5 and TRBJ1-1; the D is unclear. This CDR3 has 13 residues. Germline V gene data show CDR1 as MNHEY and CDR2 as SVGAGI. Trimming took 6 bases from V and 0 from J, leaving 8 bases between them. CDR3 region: CASSLSVNTEAFF. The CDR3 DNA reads TGTGCCAGCAGCCTAAGTGTGAACACTGAAGCTTTCTTT.

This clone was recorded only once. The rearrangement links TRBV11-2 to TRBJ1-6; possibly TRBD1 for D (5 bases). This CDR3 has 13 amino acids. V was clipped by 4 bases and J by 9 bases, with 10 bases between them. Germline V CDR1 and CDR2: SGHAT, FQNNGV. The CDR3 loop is CASSSRDLSPLHF. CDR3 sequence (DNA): TGTGCCAGCAGCTCGAGGGACCTTTCACCCCTCCACTTT.

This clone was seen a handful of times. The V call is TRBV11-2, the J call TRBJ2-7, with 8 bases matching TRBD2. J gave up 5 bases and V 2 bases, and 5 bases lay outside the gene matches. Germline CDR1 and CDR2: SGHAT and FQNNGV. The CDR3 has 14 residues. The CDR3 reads CASSLRGRKDEQYF. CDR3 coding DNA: TGTGCCAGCAGCTTACGCGGGAGGAAGGACGAGCAGTACTTC.

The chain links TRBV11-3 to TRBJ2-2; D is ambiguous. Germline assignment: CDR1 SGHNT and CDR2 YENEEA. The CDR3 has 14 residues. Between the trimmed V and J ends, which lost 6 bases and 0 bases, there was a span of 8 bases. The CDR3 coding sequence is TGTGCCAGCAGAAGTACCGCGAACACCGGGGAGCTGTTTTTT. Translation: CASRSTANTGELFF.

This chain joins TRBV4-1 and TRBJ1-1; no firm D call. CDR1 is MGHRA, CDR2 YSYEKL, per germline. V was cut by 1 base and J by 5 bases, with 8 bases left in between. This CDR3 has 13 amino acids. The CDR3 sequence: CASSQALGTEAFF. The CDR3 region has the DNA TGCGCCAGCAGCCAAGCTTTAGGGACTGAAGCTTTCTTT.

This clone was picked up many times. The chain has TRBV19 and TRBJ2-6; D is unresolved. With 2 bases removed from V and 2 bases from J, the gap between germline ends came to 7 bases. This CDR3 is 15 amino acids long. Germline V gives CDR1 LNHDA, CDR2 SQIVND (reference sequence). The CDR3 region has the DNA TGTGCCAGTAGTATACCCGTGACTGGGGCCAACGTCCTGACTTTC. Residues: CASSIPVTGANVLTF. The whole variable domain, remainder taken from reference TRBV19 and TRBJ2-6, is DGGITQSPKYLFRKEGQNVTLSCEQNLNHDAMYWYRQDPGQGLRLIYYSQIVNDFQKGDIAEGYSVSREKKESFPLTVTSAQKNPTAFYLCASSIPVTGANVLTFGAGSRLTVL.

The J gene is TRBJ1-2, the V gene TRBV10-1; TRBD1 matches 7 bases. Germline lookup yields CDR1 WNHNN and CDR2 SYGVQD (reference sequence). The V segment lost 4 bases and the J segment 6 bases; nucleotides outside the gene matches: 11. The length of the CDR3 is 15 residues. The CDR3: CASSGRQGRGDGYTF. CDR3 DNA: TGCGCCAGCAGTGGCAGACAGGGAAGGGGGGATGGCTACACCTTC.

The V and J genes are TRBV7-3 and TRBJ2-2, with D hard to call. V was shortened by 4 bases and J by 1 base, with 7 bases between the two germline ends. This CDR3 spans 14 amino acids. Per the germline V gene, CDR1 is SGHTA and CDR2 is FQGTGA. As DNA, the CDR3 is TGTGCCAGCAGCTGGTCTGGGAACACCGGGGAGCTGTTTTTT. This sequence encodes CASSWSGNTGELFF.

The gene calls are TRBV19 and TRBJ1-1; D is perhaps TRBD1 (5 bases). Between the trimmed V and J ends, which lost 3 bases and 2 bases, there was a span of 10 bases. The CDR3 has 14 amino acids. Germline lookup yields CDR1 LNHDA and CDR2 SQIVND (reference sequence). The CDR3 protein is CASSIPGGNTEAFF. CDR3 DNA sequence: TGTGCCAGTAGTATCCCGGGGGGAAACACTGAAGCTTTCTTT.

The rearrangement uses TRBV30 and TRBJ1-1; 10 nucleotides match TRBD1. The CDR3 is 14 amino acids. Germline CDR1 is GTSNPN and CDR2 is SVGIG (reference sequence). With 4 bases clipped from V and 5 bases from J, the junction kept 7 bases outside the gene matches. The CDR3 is CAWTFDRGRTEAFF. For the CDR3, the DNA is TGTGCCTGGACCTTTGACAGGGGGCGTACTGAAGCTTTCTTT.

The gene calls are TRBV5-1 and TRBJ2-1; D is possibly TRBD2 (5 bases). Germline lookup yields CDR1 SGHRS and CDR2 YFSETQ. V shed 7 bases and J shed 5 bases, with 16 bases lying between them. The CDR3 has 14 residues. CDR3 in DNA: TGCGCCAGCGAGCGCGGACTGGCCGACAATGAGCAGTTCTTC. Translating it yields CASERGLADNEQFF.